This TCR beta chain was retrieved from a study of tumor-infiltrating lymphocytes in primary liver carcinoma. With a constant-region primer, TCR beta cDNA was made from approximately 500 ng of total RNA. Libraries of TCR beta came from three nested multiplex PCR rounds with slightly modified ARM-PCR. It was with TRBV1-TRBV30 forward primers and a C-beta reverse primer that the first two PCR rounds were run, at roughly 10 cycles each. TCRdb independently ran MiXCR on the multiplex PCR reads; one entry per CDR3 protein. Found here are under 130,000 distinct CDR3 sequences, 82% of them singletons; the top ten hold approximately 21%. For each extraction, RNA and DNA were obtained together from around 18-30 mg of unsorted bulk tissue. Each of the tumor samples contained in excess of 80% viable tumor cells. On this clonotype itself: The DNA is left out, because the CDR3 cannot be placed on it with certainty; the CDR3 is given as TCRdb lists it.

CDR1 and CDR2 from the germline V gene are MNHEY and SVGEGT. The CDR3 spans 13 amino acids, including both terminal residues. The source is a man in his forties with primary liver carcinoma and hepatitis B virus infection. The sequencing sample was made of liver tumor tissue from sampling region 3. The subset was: tumor region T3, left-lateral pole. V and J are TRBV6-2 or TRBV6-3 and TRBJ1-2. The CDR3 reads CASSYNGNYGCTF.